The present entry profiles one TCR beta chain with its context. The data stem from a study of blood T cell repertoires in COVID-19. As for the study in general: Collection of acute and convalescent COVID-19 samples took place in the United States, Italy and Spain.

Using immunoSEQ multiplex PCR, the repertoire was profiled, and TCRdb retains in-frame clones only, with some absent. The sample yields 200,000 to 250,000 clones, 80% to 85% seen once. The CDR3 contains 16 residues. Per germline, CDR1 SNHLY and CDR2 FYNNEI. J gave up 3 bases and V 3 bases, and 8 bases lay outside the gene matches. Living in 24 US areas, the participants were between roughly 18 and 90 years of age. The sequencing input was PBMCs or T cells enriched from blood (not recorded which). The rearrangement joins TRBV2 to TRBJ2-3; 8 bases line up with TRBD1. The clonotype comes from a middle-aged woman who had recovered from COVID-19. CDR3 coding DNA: TGTGCCAGCAGTGACGACAGGGGAGTTAGGACAGATACGCAGTATTTT. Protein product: CASSDDRGVRTDTQYF.